The T cell receptor beta chain under discussion was sequenced for a study of blood T cell repertoires in COVID-19. In the authors' workflow: Amplification from reference gene primers served as the basis for estimated nucleated cell counts. Method: immunoSEQ multiplex PCR; TCRdb's copy keeps in-frame clones and lacks some. Clone size and V and J calls were adopted from that table, with D and trimming inferred from the DNA. The repertoire holds about 92,000 clones, with around 82% as singletons. The CDR3 covers 13 residues. Trimming removed 2 bases at V and 3 bases at J, with 5 bases between. The V gene's germline CDR1 is LGHDT and CDR2 YNNKEL (reference sequence).

The gene calls are TRBV3-1 (or the pseudogene TRBV3-2) and TRBJ1-3; D unclear. Sequencing was done on a sample of peripheral blood. The origin of this receptor is a man aged 50-60 years who had recovered from COVID-19. CDR3 sequence reads: CASSQRDGNTIYF. CDR3 nucleotide sequence: TGTGCCAGCAGCCAACGGGATGGAAACACCATATATTTT.